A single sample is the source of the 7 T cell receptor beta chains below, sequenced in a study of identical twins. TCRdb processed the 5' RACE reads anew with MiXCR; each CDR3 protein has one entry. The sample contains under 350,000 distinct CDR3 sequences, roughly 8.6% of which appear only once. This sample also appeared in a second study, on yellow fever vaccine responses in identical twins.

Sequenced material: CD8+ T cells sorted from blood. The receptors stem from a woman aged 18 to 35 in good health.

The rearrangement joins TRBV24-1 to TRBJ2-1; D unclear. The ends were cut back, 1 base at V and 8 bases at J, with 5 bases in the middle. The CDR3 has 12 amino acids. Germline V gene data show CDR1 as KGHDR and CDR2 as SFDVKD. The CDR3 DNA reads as TGTGCCACCAGTGATTTAGGCGATGAGCAGTTCTTC. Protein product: CATSDLGDEQFF.

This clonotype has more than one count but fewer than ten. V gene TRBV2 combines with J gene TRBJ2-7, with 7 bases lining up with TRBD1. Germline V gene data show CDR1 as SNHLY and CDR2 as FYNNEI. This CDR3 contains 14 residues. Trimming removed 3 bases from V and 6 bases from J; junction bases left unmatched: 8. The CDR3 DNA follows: TGTGCCAGCAGTGATAACAGGGGATCAGGCGAGCAGTACTTC. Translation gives CASSDNRGSGEQYF.

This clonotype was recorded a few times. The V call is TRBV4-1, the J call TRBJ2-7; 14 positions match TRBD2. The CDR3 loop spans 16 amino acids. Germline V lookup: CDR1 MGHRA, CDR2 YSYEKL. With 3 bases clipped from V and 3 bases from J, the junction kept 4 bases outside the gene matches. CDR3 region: CASSQGGTSGSYEQYF. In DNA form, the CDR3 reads TGCGCCAGCAGCCAGGGAGGGACTAGCGGGAGCTACGAGCAGTACTTC.

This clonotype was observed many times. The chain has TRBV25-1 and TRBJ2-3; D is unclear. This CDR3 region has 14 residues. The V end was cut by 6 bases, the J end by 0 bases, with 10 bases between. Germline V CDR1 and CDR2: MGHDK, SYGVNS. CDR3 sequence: CASSLKTSTDTQYF. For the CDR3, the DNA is TGTGCCAGCAGCCTAAAGACCAGCACAGATACGCAGTATTTT.

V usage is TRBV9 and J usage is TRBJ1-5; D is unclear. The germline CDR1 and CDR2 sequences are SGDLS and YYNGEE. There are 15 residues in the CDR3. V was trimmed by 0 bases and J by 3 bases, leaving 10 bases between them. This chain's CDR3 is CASSVEPAINQPQHF. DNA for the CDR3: TGTGCCAGCAGCGTAGAGCCAGCCATCAATCAGCCCCAGCATTTT.

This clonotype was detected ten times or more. In nucleotides, the CDR3 is TGCAGTGCTAGAGATCGCTCAGGTCAATTTCAAGAGACCCAGTACTTC. Protein product: CSARDRSGQFQETQYF. V is TRBV20-1 and J is TRBJ2-5; D is ambiguous. V was clipped by 0 bases and J by 2 bases, with 16 bases between them. Germline CDR1 DFQATT, CDR2 SNEGSKA (reference sequence). The CDR3 is 16 residues long.

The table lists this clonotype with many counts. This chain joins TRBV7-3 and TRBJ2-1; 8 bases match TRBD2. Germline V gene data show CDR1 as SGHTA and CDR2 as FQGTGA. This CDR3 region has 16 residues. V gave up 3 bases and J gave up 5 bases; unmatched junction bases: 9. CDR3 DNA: TGTGCCAGCAGCTTCCTCCGGGGGGGGAGGGACAATGAGCAGTTCTTC. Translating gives CASSFLRGGRDNEQFF.